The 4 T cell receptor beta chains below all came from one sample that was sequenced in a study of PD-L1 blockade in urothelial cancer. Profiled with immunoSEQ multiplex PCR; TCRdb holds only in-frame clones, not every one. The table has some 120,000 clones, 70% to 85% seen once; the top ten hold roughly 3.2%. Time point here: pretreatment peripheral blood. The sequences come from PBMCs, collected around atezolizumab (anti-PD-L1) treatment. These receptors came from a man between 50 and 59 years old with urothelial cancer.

The CDR3 reads CASRRTGEAFF. CDR3 in DNA: TGTGCCAGCAGACGGACAGGGGAAGCTTTCTTT. This rearrangement joins TRBV28 to TRBJ1-1; 8 nucleotides align to TRBD1. This CDR3 contains 11 residues. CDR1 is MDHEN and CDR2 is SYDVKM in the germline V gene. V dropped 6 bases and J dropped 8; count of bases not matched to a gene: 2.

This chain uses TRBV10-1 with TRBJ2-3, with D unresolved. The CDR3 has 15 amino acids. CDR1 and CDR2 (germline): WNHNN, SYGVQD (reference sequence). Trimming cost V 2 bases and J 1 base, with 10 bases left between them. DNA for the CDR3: TGCGCCAGCAGTGAGACGATGAGTGGCACAGATACGCAGTATTTT. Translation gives CASSETMSGTDTQYF.

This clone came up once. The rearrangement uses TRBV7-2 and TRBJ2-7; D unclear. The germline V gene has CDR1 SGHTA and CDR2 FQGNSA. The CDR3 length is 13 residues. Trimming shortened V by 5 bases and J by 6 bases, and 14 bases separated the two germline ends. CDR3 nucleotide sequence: TGTGCCAGCAGCCCTCCATCCCGGGTCGAGCAGTACTTC. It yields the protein CASSPPSRVEQYF.

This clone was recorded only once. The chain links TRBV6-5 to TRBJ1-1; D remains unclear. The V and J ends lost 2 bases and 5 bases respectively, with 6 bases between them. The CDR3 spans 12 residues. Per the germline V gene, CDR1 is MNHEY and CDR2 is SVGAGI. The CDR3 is CASSYAGTEAFF. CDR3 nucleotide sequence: TGTGCCAGCAGTTACGCCGGGACTGAAGCTTTCTTT.